The present T cell receptor (beta chain) was sequenced within a study of blood T cells in healthy people across ages. The CDR3 contains 13 residues. V was clipped by 2 bases and J by 8 bases, with 10 bases between them. Germline CDR1 reads SGHTA; CDR2 reads FQGTGA. The use of a sample-barcoded 5' primer and a J-beta primer mix characterized a second PCR of about 7 to 12 cycles. Through a template-switch adaptor with 12 random nucleotides, each cDNA molecule received a tag. There were at least 2.5 million CDR3-containing paired-end reads obtained from each sample. One entry per CDR3 protein results from TCRdb running MiXCR on the 5' RACE reads. The sample holds around 500,000 distinct CDR3 sequences; about 27% are singletons and the top ten take approximately 3.5%. These data were also filed under a second study, of T cells of mothers and their children.

What was sequenced was blood. This clonotype originated in a boy younger than 10 in good health. The genes are TRBV7-3 and TRBJ1-3, with D possibly matching TRBD1 (5 bases). CDR3 sequence: CASSLSQGDTIYF. The CDR3 DNA sequence: TGTGCCAGCAGCTTATCCCAAGGGGACACCATATATTTT.